Sequencing of this T cell receptor beta chain was carried out in a study of CD8 T cells in ankylosing spondylitis. Via MiXCR, TCRdb re-called the 5' RACE reads, giving one row per CDR3 protein. Seen here are roughly 400,000 distinct CDR3 sequences, 20% to 25% observed once, and the top ten hold roughly a sixth. Study-wide results and caveats: Apparently characteristic of ankylosing spondylitis blood was a TCR beta motif (about 8 highly homologous variants).

On this clonotype itself: Its target is unknown.

The TCR originated in a male donor with ankylosing spondylitis. The sequenced material came from blood, either unsorted or a sorted T cell fraction (not recorded which).

The chain's CDR3 is CASSPRQGISTGELFF. In nucleotides, the CDR3 is TGTGCCAGCAGCCCGAGACAGGGGATCAGCACCGGGGAGCTGTTTTTT. The V call is TRBV9, the J call TRBJ2-2, with 8 bases identical to TRBD1. V dropped 4 bases and J dropped 4; count of bases not matched to a gene: 9. The CDR3 length is 16 residues. Germline V CDR1 and CDR2: SGDLS, YYNGEE.